Listed below are T cell receptor beta chains from one sample, sequenced in a study of T-cell reconstitution after alpha-beta-depleted transplantation in children. TCRdb ran MiXCR on the PCR reads and lists one entry per CDR3 protein. The table has some 200,000 distinct CDR3 sequences, about a tenth seen once. Sample: PBMCs from the stem cell graft donor, taken from the stem cell graft. Receptor source: a human donor who donated a stem cell graft to a child with acute lymphoblastic leukemia. CDR3s include the opening cysteine and the closing phenylalanine or tryptophan. Fields, in order: V gene, J gene, D gene, CDR3 length, clone size, CDR3 protein, CDR3 DNA. D genes are given only for firm matches. Clone size appears in some rows only: once, few, many, or a class for an expanded clone.

v_gene: TRBV18
j_gene: TRBJ2-5
d_gene: .
len: 15
abundance: .
CDR3aa: CASSPLESGLETQYF
CDR3nt: TGTGCCAGCTCACCATTGGAGTCCGGGTTAGAGACCCAGTACTTC

v_gene: TRBV10-3
j_gene: TRBJ2-5
d_gene: .
len: 16
abundance: few
CDR3aa: CAISETTGTYQETQYF
CDR3nt: TGTGCCATCAGTGAGACGACCGGGACTTATCAAGAGACCCAGTACTTC

v_gene: TRBV27
j_gene: TRBJ2-5
d_gene: TRBD1
len: 15
abundance: many
CDR3aa: CASSSLDRGQETQYF
CDR3nt: TGTGCCAGCAGTTCCCTGGACAGGGGCCAAGAGACCCAGTACTTC

v_gene: TRBV29-1
j_gene: TRBJ1-1
d_gene: .
len: 11
abundance: many
CDR3aa: CSVTFGVEAFF
CDR3nt: TGCAGCGTGACCTTCGGGGTGGAAGCTTTCTTT

v_gene: TRBV5-1
j_gene: TRBJ2-5
d_gene: .
len: 13
abundance: many
CDR3aa: CASSTGPQETQYF
CDR3nt: TGCGCCAGCAGCACGGGACCTCAAGAGACCCAGTACTTC

v_gene: TRBV27
j_gene: TRBJ2-7
d_gene: TRBD1
len: 16
abundance: .
CDR3aa: CASSSISPPTGREQYF
CDR3nt: TGTGCCAGCAGTTCAATATCCCCCCCGACAGGGCGAGAGCAGTACTTC

v_gene: TRBV5-5
j_gene: TRBJ1-4
d_gene: .
len: 14
abundance: many
CDR3aa: CASSLTGTNEKLFF
CDR3nt: TGTGCCAGCAGCTTGACAGGAACTAATGAAAAACTGTTTTTT

v_gene: TRBV5-1
j_gene: TRBJ2-3
d_gene: .
len: 14
abundance: .
CDR3aa: CASSRQLNTDTQYF
CDR3nt: TGCGCCAGCAGCCGACAGCTTAACACAGATACGCAGTATTTT

v_gene: TRBV3-1
j_gene: TRBJ2-1
d_gene: .
len: 13
abundance: few
CDR3aa: CASSQAARSEQFF
CDR3nt: TGTGCCAGCAGCCAAGCGGCCCGGAGTGAGCAGTTCTTC

v_gene: TRBV29-1
j_gene: TRBJ1-2
d_gene: .
len: 14
abundance: many
CDR3aa: CSVPGPGRSYGYTF
CDR3nt: TGCAGCGTCCCGGGACCTGGGAGGAGCTATGGCTACACCTTC

v_gene: TRBV12-3/TRBV12-4
j_gene: TRBJ1-1
d_gene: .
len: 13
abundance: many
CDR3aa: CASSFLGGTEAFF
CDR3nt: TGTGCCAGCAGTTTCTTAGGGGGCACTGAAGCTTTCTTT

v_gene: TRBV7-9
j_gene: TRBJ1-2
d_gene: .
len: 14
abundance: few
CDR3aa: CASSSGTTHYGYTF
CDR3nt: TGTGCCAGCAGCTCGGGAACAACTCACTATGGCTACACCTTC

v_gene: TRBV5-1
j_gene: TRBJ1-1
d_gene: TRBD1
len: 15
abundance: many
CDR3aa: CASGPTGGADTEAFF
CDR3nt: TGCGCCAGCGGTCCGACAGGGGGCGCGGACACTGAAGCTTTCTTT

v_gene: TRBV12-3/TRBV12-4
j_gene: TRBJ1-1
d_gene: .
len: 14
abundance: many
CDR3aa: CASSLTAMNTEAFF
CDR3nt: TGTGCCAGCAGTTTAACGGCCATGAACACTGAAGCTTTCTTT

v_gene: TRBV7-6
j_gene: TRBJ1-4
d_gene: .
len: 15
abundance: few
CDR3aa: CASSLFRGVNEKLFF
CDR3nt: TGTGCCAGCAGCTTATTTCGGGGGGTGAATGAAAAACTGTTTTTT

v_gene: TRBV19
j_gene: TRBJ1-1
d_gene: TRBD1
len: 16
abundance: many
CDR3aa: CASRRDAAGGNTEAFF
CDR3nt: TGTGCCAGTAGACGGGACGCGGCAGGGGGGAACACTGAAGCTTTCTTT

v_gene: TRBV27
j_gene: TRBJ1-1
d_gene: .
len: 15
abundance: .
CDR3aa: CASSFRDGLNTEAFF
CDR3nt: TGTGCCAGCAGTTTCCGGGACGGACTGAACACTGAAGCTTTCTTT

v_gene: TRBV3-1
j_gene: TRBJ2-3
d_gene: .
len: 14
abundance: .
CDR3aa: CASSQSFTTDTQYF
CDR3nt: TGTGCCAGCAGCCAGAGCTTCACCACAGATACGCAGTATTTT

v_gene: TRBV5-1
j_gene: TRBJ2-1
d_gene: TRBD1
len: 14
abundance: .
CDR3aa: CASSSGQRSGEQFF
CDR3nt: TGCGCCAGCAGCTCGGGACAGAGGTCGGGTGAGCAGTTCTTC

v_gene: TRBV6-5
j_gene: TRBJ2-1
d_gene: TRBD1
len: 12
abundance: many
CDR3aa: CASGTGINEQFF
CDR3nt: TGTGCCAGCGGGACAGGTATCAATGAGCAGTTCTTC

v_gene: TRBV5-1
j_gene: TRBJ2-7
d_gene: TRBD1
len: 15
abundance: few
CDR3aa: CASSLAGQEIDEQYF
CDR3nt: TGCGCCAGCAGCTTGGCGGGACAGGAGATTGACGAGCAGTACTTC

v_gene: TRBV25-1
j_gene: TRBJ2-7
d_gene: .
len: 12
abundance: many
CDR3aa: CASSDNRDFQYF
CDR3nt: TGTGCCAGCAGTGATAATAGAGACTTTCAGTACTTC

v_gene: TRBV5-1
j_gene: TRBJ1-5
d_gene: .
len: 17
abundance: .
CDR3aa: CASSPGGGRHSNQPQHF
CDR3nt: TGCGCCAGCAGCCCGGGTGGTGGCAGACATAGCAATCAGCCCCAGCATTTT

v_gene: TRBV14
j_gene: TRBJ1-2
d_gene: .
len: 15
abundance: few
CDR3aa: CASSPPGSSGEGYTF
CDR3nt: TGTGCCAGCAGCCCGCCGGGAAGTTCAGGGGAGGGCTACACCTTC

v_gene: TRBV2
j_gene: TRBJ2-3
d_gene: TRBD1
len: 16
abundance: .
CDR3aa: CASSGRDRGHTDTQYF
CDR3nt: TGTGCCAGCAGTGGAAGAGACAGGGGTCACACAGATACGCAGTATTTT

v_gene: TRBV24-1
j_gene: TRBJ2-5
d_gene: .
len: 15
abundance: .
CDR3aa: CATSDFPAPQETQYF
CDR3nt: TGTGCCACCAGTGATTTTCCGGCCCCCCAAGAGACCCAGTACTTC

v_gene: TRBV18
j_gene: TRBJ1-4
d_gene: TRBD1
len: 19
abundance: .
CDR3aa: CASSILPGQETSLNEKLFF
CDR3nt: TGTGCCAGCTCAATTCTACCGGGACAGGAGACCTCCCTCAATGAAAAACTGTTTTTT

v_gene: TRBV5-1
j_gene: TRBJ2-1
d_gene: .
len: 14
abundance: many
CDR3aa: CASSSASSYNEQFF
CDR3nt: TGCGCCAGCAGCTCGGCTAGCTCCTACAATGAGCAGTTCTTC

v_gene: TRBV24-1
j_gene: TRBJ2-2
d_gene: .
len: 14
abundance: few
CDR3aa: CATSDSRRRGELFF
CDR3nt: TGTGCCACCAGTGATTCGCGACGCCGCGGGGAGCTGTTTTTT

v_gene: TRBV5-1
j_gene: TRBJ2-4
d_gene: TRBD1
len: 15
abundance: .
CDR3aa: CASSLDRADENIQYF
CDR3nt: TGCGCCAGCAGCCTAGACAGGGCGGATGAAAACATTCAGTACTTC

v_gene: TRBV6-2/TRBV6-3
j_gene: TRBJ2-7
d_gene: .
len: 12
abundance: .
CDR3aa: CASSYRSDEQYF
CDR3nt: TGTGCCAGCAGTTATCGATCGGACGAGCAGTACTTC

v_gene: TRBV25-1
j_gene: TRBJ2-1
d_gene: .
len: 10
abundance: few
CDR3aa: CASSGPGQFF
CDR3nt: TGTGCCAGCAGTGGCCCCGGGCAGTTCTTC

v_gene: TRBV4-3
j_gene: TRBJ1-2
d_gene: .
len: 17
abundance: few
CDR3aa: CASSQDPSTGNIYGYTF
CDR3nt: TGCGCCAGCAGCCAAGATCCGTCAACAGGGAATATCTATGGCTACACCTTC

v_gene: TRBV3-1
j_gene: TRBJ1-1
d_gene: .
len: 13
abundance: many
CDR3aa: CASRGEVNTEAFF
CDR3nt: TGTGCCAGCAGGGGCGAGGTGAACACTGAAGCTTTCTTT

v_gene: TRBV12-3/TRBV12-4
j_gene: TRBJ2-3
d_gene: TRBD2
len: 17
abundance: .
CDR3aa: CASSLVGAGGPTDTQYF
CDR3nt: TGTGCCAGCAGTTTAGTCGGGGCGGGGGGGCCAACAGATACGCAGTATTTT

v_gene: TRBV29-1
j_gene: TRBJ2-5
d_gene: .
len: 13
abundance: few
CDR3aa: CSVEVVEGETQYF
CDR3nt: TGCAGCGTTGAAGTAGTAGAAGGGGAGACCCAGTACTTC

v_gene: TRBV30
j_gene: TRBJ2-1
d_gene: TRBD1
len: 19
abundance: .
CDR3aa: CAWSAGQGASMSSYNEQFF
CDR3nt: TGTGCCTGGAGTGCGGGACAGGGGGCTTCAATGAGCTCCTACAATGAGCAGTTCTTC

v_gene: TRBV5-1
j_gene: TRBJ2-5
d_gene: .
len: 14
abundance: many
CDR3aa: CASSLQGSQETQYF
CDR3nt: TGCGCCAGCAGCTTACAGGGTTCTCAAGAGACCCAGTACTTC

v_gene: TRBV20-1
j_gene: TRBJ2-3
d_gene: .
len: 16
abundance: .
CDR3aa: CSARDHWRGTTDTQYF
CDR3nt: TGCAGTGCTAGAGATCATTGGAGGGGGACCACAGATACGCAGTATTTT

v_gene: TRBV11-2
j_gene: TRBJ2-7
d_gene: .
len: 14
abundance: many
CDR3aa: CASSLEWIPYEQYF
CDR3nt: TGTGCCAGCAGCTTAGAATGGATCCCCTACGAGCAGTACTTC

v_gene: TRBV20-1
j_gene: TRBJ2-4
d_gene: TRBD2
len: 17
abundance: .
CDR3aa: CSATRLAGERAKNIQYF
CDR3nt: TGCAGTGCTACACGACTAGCGGGGGAGAGAGCCAAAAACATTCAGTACTTC

v_gene: TRBV4-2
j_gene: TRBJ1-1
d_gene: .
len: 14
abundance: many
CDR3aa: CASSQFGLDTEAFF
CDR3nt: TGTGCCAGCAGCCAGTTCGGGTTGGACACTGAAGCTTTCTTT

v_gene: TRBV5-1
j_gene: TRBJ1-1
d_gene: .
len: 13
abundance: many
CDR3aa: CASSPSLNTEAFF
CDR3nt: TGCGCCAGCAGCCCCAGCTTGAACACTGAAGCTTTCTTT

v_gene: TRBV5-6
j_gene: TRBJ1-4
d_gene: TRBD1
len: 15
abundance: .
CDR3aa: CASSFWTGGSEKLFF
CDR3nt: TGTGCCAGCAGCTTCTGGACAGGGGGGAGTGAAAAACTGTTTTTT

v_gene: TRBV28
j_gene: TRBJ2-3
d_gene: TRBD2
len: 14
abundance: few
CDR3aa: CASKGGGGTDTQYF
CDR3nt: TGTGCCAGCAAGGGCGGGGGGGGCACAGATACGCAGTATTTT

v_gene: TRBV11-1
j_gene: TRBJ2-7
d_gene: TRBD1
len: 15
abundance: few
CDR3aa: CASSGQGFIDYEQYF
CDR3nt: TGTGCCAGCAGCGGACAGGGCTTTATCGACTACGAGCAGTACTTC

v_gene: TRBV15
j_gene: TRBJ2-7
d_gene: .
len: 13
abundance: few
CDR3aa: CATSRDLPYEQYF
CDR3nt: TGTGCCACCAGCAGAGATCTTCCCTACGAGCAGTACTTC

v_gene: TRBV7-2
j_gene: TRBJ2-1
d_gene: .
len: 14
abundance: few
CDR3aa: CASSPSRAQNEQFF
CDR3nt: TGTGCCAGCAGCCCGTCAAGGGCCCAAAATGAGCAGTTCTTC

v_gene: TRBV20-1
j_gene: TRBJ2-2
d_gene: .
len: 12
abundance: many
CDR3aa: CSAQDISGELFF
CDR3nt: TGCAGTGCCCAAGACATATCCGGGGAGCTGTTTTTT

v_gene: TRBV6-1
j_gene: TRBJ2-7
d_gene: TRBD2
len: 16
abundance: few
CDR3aa: CASSKNTGGGATQQYF
CDR3nt: TGTGCCAGCAGTAAAAACACTGGGGGGGGAGCCACCCAGCAGTACTTC

v_gene: TRBV20-1
j_gene: TRBJ1-1
d_gene: .
len: 14
abundance: many
CDR3aa: CSARPPQGIGEAFF
CDR3nt: TGCAGTGCTAGACCCCCTCAGGGAATAGGTGAAGCTTTCTTT

v_gene: TRBV20-1
j_gene: TRBJ2-5
d_gene: TRBD1
len: 15
abundance: .
CDR3aa: CSARKSGTGSETQYF
CDR3nt: TGCAGTGCTAGAAAATCCGGGACAGGGAGCGAGACCCAGTACTTC

v_gene: TRBV5-1
j_gene: TRBJ2-7
d_gene: TRBD1
len: 14
abundance: few
CDR3aa: CASSSGQGEDEQYF
CDR3nt: TGCGCCAGCAGCTCGGGACAGGGTGAGGACGAGCAGTACTTC

v_gene: TRBV4-3
j_gene: TRBJ2-1
d_gene: TRBD2
len: 16
abundance: many
CDR3aa: CASSQEGRGYYNEQFF
CDR3nt: TGCGCCAGCAGCCAAGAAGGGCGGGGGTACTACAATGAGCAGTTCTTC

v_gene: TRBV3-1
j_gene: TRBJ2-1
d_gene: .
len: 14
abundance: .
CDR3aa: CASSQVGGPNEQFF
CDR3nt: TGTGCCAGCAGCCAAGTAGGGGGGCCCAATGAGCAGTTCTTC